The text below deals with one T cell receptor beta chain. The CDR3 covers 16 residues. CDR1 SGHTA and CDR2 FQGNSA come from the germline V gene. Trimming stripped 8 bases from V and 2 bases from J, with 21 bases between. The data belong to a study of blood T cell repertoires in COVID-19. Study overall: There were acute and convalescent COVID-19 samples, and they came from the United States, Italy and Spain. From T cells, B-cell-depleted T cells, or PBMCs came the material, which was cDNA or gDNA.

Original analysis: Estimation of nucleated cell counts was performed using reference gene primer amplification. The table came from immunoSEQ multiplex PCR; TCRdb's copy has only in-frame clones and leaves some out. Clone size and V and J calls were adopted from that table, with D and trimming inferred from the DNA. The sample holds about 210,000 clones, 92% seen once. This sequence originates from a man younger than 45 with acute or convalescent COVID-19. V gene TRBV7-2 combines with J gene TRBJ1-1, with D maybe TRBD1 (5 bases). The sequencing input was peripheral blood. CDR3 protein: CASGRDKIRGNTEAFF. The CDR3 nucleotides are TGTGCCAGCGGACGAGATAAGATTAGGGGAAACACTGAAGCTTTCTTT.